One sample yielded the 4 T cell receptor beta chains listed below, sequenced in a study of blood T cell repertoires in COVID-19. Data came from immunoSEQ multiplex PCR; TCRdb stores just in-frame clones and leaves some out. The data contain a few hundred thousand clones, about 89% of them singletons. The sequenced material came from peripheral blood. Receptor source: a man aged 18 to 35 who had recovered from COVID-19.

CDR3 region: CATSGRGDTGELFF. CDR3 bases: TGTGCCACCAGTGGCAGGGGCGACACCGGGGAGCTGTTTTTT. This chain connects TRBV24-1 to TRBJ2-2; D may be TRBD1 (6 bases). V was clipped by 5 bases and J by 3 bases, with 9 bases between them. The V gene's germline CDR1 is KGHDR and CDR2 SFDVKD. The length of the CDR3 is 14 residues.

This chain connects TRBV18 to TRBJ1-2; 9 bases fit TRBD1. The CDR3 runs to 15 residues. Trimming cost V 4 bases and J 2 bases; bases outside gene matches: 5. Germline lookup yields CDR1 KGHSH and CDR2 LQKENI. CDR3 coding DNA: TGTGCCAGCTCACTCACCGGGACAGGGAACTATGGCTACACCTTC. Amino acid sequence: CASSLTGTGNYGYTF.

This chain uses TRBV9 with TRBJ1-4, with 9 bases matching TRBD1. V lost 3 bases to trimming and J lost 0 bases; unmatched junction nucleotides: 3. Germline assignment: CDR1 SGDLS and CDR2 YYNGEE. The CDR3 is 16 amino acids. The CDR3 nucleotides read TGTGCCAGCAGCGCACAGGGGGCCGCAACTAATGAAAAACTGTTTTTT. Translation: CASSAQGAATNEKLFF.

In its sample, this clone was seen a few times. Germline and junction disagree at one end, which may indicate a read error. The chain couples TRBV15 to TRBJ2-2; maybe TRBD2 (5 bases). Germline V gene sequence: CDR1 LNHNV, CDR2 YYDKDF (reference sequence). The CDR3 has 14 residues. CDR3 DNA: TGTGCCACCCGCAGGCAGGAGGCGACCGGGGAGCTGTTTTTT. Translated: CATRRQEATGELFF.